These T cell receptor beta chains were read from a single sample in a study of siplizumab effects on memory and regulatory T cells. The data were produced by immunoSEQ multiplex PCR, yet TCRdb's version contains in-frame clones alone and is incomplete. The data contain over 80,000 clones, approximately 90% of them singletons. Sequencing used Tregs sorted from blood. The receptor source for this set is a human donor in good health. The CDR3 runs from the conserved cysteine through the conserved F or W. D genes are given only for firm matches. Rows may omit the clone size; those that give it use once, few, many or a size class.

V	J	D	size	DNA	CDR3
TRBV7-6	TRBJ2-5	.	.	TGTGCCAGCAGCCTATACAGTGTTCAAGAGACCCAGTACTTC	CASSLYSVQETQYF
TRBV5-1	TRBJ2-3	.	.	TGCGCCAGCAGCTTCGCAGGGGTCACCACAGATACGCAGTATTTT	CASSFAGVTTDTQYF
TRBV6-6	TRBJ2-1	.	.	TGTGCCAGCAGTTACTCGGTTCAGGGTACCCACAATGAGCAGTTCTTC	CASSYSVQGTHNEQFF
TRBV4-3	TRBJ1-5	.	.	TGCGCCAGCAGCCCAGGAAATCAGCCCCAGCATTTT	CASSPGNQPQHF
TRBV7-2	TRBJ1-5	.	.	TGTGCCAGCAGCTTATCAGGCGGGAATCAGCCCCAGCATTTT	CASSLSGGNQPQHF
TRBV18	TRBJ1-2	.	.	TGTGCCAGCTCATCAGAAACCGTAAACTATGGCTACACCTTC	CASSSETVNYGYTF
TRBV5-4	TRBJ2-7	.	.	TGTGCCAGCAGCCCAGGGGGGGCCTACGAGCAGTACTTC	CASSPGGAYEQYF
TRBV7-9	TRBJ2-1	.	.	TGTGCCAGCAGCCCATCCTCTAGAGTCGTTGAGCAGTTCTTC	CASSPSSRVVEQFF
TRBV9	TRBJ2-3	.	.	TGTGCCAGCAGCGTAGTCGGACTTATCACAGATACGCAGTATTTT	CASSVVGLITDTQYF
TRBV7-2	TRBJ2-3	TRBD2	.	TGTGCCAGCAGCGCGGGGGGTTCTAGCACAGATACGCAGTATTTT	CASSAGGSSTDTQYF
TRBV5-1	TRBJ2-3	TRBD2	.	TGCGCCAGCAGCTTGGAGGGAGGGACCACTAGCACAGATACGCAGTATTTT	CASSLEGGTTSTDTQYF
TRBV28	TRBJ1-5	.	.	TGTGCCAGCACCCAAGGACCCCGGTGGAGCGCTAAGCCCCAGCATTTT	CASTQGPRWSAKPQHF
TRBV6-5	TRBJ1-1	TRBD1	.	TGTGCCAGCAGTTCCGTTTACCGGGACAGGGGCGCTTTCTTT	CASSSVYRDRGAFF
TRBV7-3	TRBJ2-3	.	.	TGTGCCAGCAGCTCCTCGGGATTCACAGATACGCAGTATTTT	CASSSSGFTDTQYF
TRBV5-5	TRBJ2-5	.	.	TGTGCCAGCAGCTTAACCCAAGAGACCCAGTACTTC	CASSLTQETQYF
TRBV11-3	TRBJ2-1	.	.	TGTGCCAGCAGCTTAGGGGATCCCCTCGATGAGCAGTTCTTC	CASSLGDPLDEQFF
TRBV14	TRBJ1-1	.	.	TGTGCCAGCTCGCTGGGGGTTGACACTGAAGCTTTCTTT	CASSLGVDTEAFF
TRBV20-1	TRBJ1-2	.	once	TGCAGTATACGAACTAGAGGGGGCTACACCTTC	CSIRTRGGYTF
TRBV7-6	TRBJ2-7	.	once	TGTGCCAGCAGCTCCGAGTCTTCCTACGAGCAGTACTTC	CASSSESSYEQYF
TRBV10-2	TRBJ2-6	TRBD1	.	TGCGCCAGCTCATACGGGACAGCCGGGGCCAACGTCCTGACTTTC	CASSYGTAGANVLTF
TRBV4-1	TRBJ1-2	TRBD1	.	TGCGCCAGCAGCCAGGGAGGACAGGGGCACTCTGGCTACACCTTC	CASSQGGQGHSGYTF
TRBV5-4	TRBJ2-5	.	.	TGTGCCAGCAGCTTGCCAGGGGGGGGAGAGACCCAGTACTTC	CASSLPGGGETQYF
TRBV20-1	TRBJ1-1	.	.	TGCAGTGCCCAGGGGAGCACTGAAGCTTTCTTT	CSAQGSTEAFF
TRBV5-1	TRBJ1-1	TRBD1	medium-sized	TGCGCCAGCAGCCTACAGGGGGATCGGACTGAAGCTTTCTTT	CASSLQGDRTEAFF
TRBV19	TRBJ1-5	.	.	TGTGCCAGTAGTATGGGTCAGGGTCCTGCCAATCAGCCCCAGCATTTT	CASSMGQGPANQPQHF
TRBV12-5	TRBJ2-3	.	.	TGTGCTAGTGGTTTACGACACAAGGAACGGAATACGCAGTATTTT	CASGLRHKERNTQYF
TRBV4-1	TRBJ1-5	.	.	TGCGCCAGCAGCCACGTCGAGAGGGGAGGGGATCAGCCCCAGCATTTT	CASSHVERGGDQPQHF
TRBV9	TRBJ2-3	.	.	TGTGCCAGCAGCGTAGGTGAACCAGATACGCAGTATTTT	CASSVGEPDTQYF
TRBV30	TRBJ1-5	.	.	TGTGCCTGGAGTGCGGGACTCAATCAGCCCCAGCATTTT	CAWSAGLNQPQHF
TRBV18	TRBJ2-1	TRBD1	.	TGTGCCAGCTCACCCTGGCAACCCGGGACAGGGCGCGTCCATGAGCAGTTCTTC	CASSPWQPGTGRVHEQFF
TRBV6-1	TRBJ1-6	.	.	TGTGCCAGCAGGGGCGGCTCCTATAATTCACCCCTCCACTTT	CASRGGSYNSPLHF
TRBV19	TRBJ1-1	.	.	TGTGCCAGTAGTATGTTTCAGGGAGGGGACACTGAAGCTTTCTTT	CASSMFQGGDTEAFF
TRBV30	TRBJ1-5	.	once	TGTGCCTGGAGTCCAGGGGGCAATCAGCCCCAGCATTTT	CAWSPGGNQPQHF
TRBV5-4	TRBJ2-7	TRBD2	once	TGTGCCAGCAGCGCGGCCCCCCTGACTAGCGGGGGGCCTTACGAGCAGTACTTC	CASSAAPLTSGGPYEQYF
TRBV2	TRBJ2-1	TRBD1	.	TGTGCCAGCGGAGAGTACAGGGGCGCCGGATGGTTCTTC	CASGEYRGAGWFF
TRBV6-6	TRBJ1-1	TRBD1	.	TGTGCCAGCATCCTGACAGGGGGGACTGAAGCTTTCTTT	CASILTGGTEAFF
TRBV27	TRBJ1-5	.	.	TGTGCCAGCAGGCCGCAGGGTGGGTATCAGCCCCAGCATTTT	CASRPQGGYQPQHF
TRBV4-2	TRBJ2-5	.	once	TGTGCCAGCAGCCAAGTAACTACCCAAGAGACCCAGTACTTC	CASSQVTTQETQYF
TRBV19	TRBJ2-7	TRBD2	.	TGTGCCAGTAGTATCGGACTAGCGGGGGCCTACGAGCAGTACTTC	CASSIGLAGAYEQYF
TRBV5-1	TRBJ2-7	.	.	TGCGCCAGCAGCTTGGACGGCTACGAGCAGTACTTC	CASSLDGYEQYF
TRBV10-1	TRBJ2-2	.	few	TGCGCCAGCAGTGAGGTAGCTTCAGGGGTAGACACCGGGGAGCTGTTTTTT	CASSEVASGVDTGELFF
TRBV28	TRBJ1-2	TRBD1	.	TGTGCCAGCAGTCTCGGACAGGGCTATGGCTACACCTTC	CASSLGQGYGYTF
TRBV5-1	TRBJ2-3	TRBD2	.	TGCGCCAGCAGCCTCGCTCCTTGGGGCAGCGGGGGGACCGATACGCAGTATTTT	CASSLAPWGSGGTDTQYF
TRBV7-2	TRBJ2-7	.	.	TGTGCCAGCAGCTTTGGGGGGGGCGTTGTGTACGAGCAGTACTTC	CASSFGGGVVYEQYF
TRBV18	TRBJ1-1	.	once	TGTGCCAGCTCACCGACGAAGAACACTGAAGCTTTCTTT	CASSPTKNTEAFF
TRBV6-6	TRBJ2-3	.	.	TGTGCCAGCAGTCCTTCAGGGGGCACAGATACGCAGTATTTT	CASSPSGGTDTQYF
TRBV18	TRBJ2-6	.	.	TGTGCCAGCTCACGGGGGCAGGGACCCTCTGGGGCCAACGTCCTGACTTTC	CASSRGQGPSGANVLTF
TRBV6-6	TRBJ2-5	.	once	TGTGCCAGCAGTTACTCGACGCAGAAACAAGAGACCCAGTACTTC	CASSYSTQKQETQYF
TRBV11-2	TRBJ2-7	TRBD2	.	TGTGCCAGCAGCTTAGGGGGAGGGGTAATCGACGAGCAGTACTTC	CASSLGGGVIDEQYF
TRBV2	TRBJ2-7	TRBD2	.	TGTGCCAGCAGTCCTAGCGGGGGATTGTACGAGCAGTACTTC	CASSPSGGLYEQYF
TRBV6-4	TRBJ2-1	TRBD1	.	TGTGCCAGCAGTGACCAGCAGGGGGCCCGTGAGCAGTTCTTC	CASSDQQGAREQFF